Listed below are T cell receptor beta chains from one sample, sequenced in a study of response to subunit inactivated influenza vaccine. In TCRdb, the RT-PCR reads were re-called with MiXCR into one record per CDR3 protein. Of about 800,000 distinct CDR3 sequences in the sample, roughly 20% were seen once. The material was PBMCs from blood, obtained 5 days after vaccination. The receptor set was obtained from a man in his fifties or sixties who received an inactivated influenza vaccine. Each CDR3 is given with its conserved first and last residue. The D gene is left open where the match is weak. Clone sizes are given selectively: once, few, many, or a class where the clone is expanded.

v_call	d_call	j_call	clone_size	cdr3_nt	cdr3_aa
TRBV28	TRBD2	TRBJ2-5	many	TGTGCCAGCGGGCTCGGGGGGGGCCAAGAGACCCAGTACTTC	CASGLGGGQETQYF
TRBV3-1	.	TRBJ1-4	once	TGTGCCAGCGGATCAACTAATGAAAAACTGTTTTTT	CASGSTNEKLFF
TRBV6-5	.	TRBJ2-7	.	TGTGCCAGCAGTTACGGAACAGGACAGTCCTACGAGCAGTACTTC	CASSYGTGQSYEQYF
TRBV29-1	TRBD1	TRBJ2-7	many	TGCAGCGGCCTGACAGGGTTGGGCGAGCAGTACTTC	CSGLTGLGEQYF
TRBV7-8	.	TRBJ2-1	.	TGTGCCAGCAGCACCCGATCCGGGACTCCCAAGCGGTCGTTCTTC	CASSTRSGTPKRSFF
TRBV12-3/TRBV12-4	TRBD1	TRBJ1-1	many	TGTGCCAGCAGTACAAAGGGGGCCCGAATGAACACTGAAGCTTTCTTT	CASSTKGARMNTEAFF
TRBV5-1	.	TRBJ1-2	.	TGCGCCAGCAGCTACGGACAGACTAACTATGGCTACACCTTC	CASSYGQTNYGYTF
TRBV4-3	TRBD1	TRBJ1-3	.	TGCGCCAGCAGCCAGGACAGGGATCGAAACACCATATATTTT	CASSQDRDRNTIYF
TRBV7-9	.	TRBJ2-5	.	TGTGCCAGCAGCTTTGATGTAGAAGAGACCCAGTACTTC	CASSFDVEETQYF
TRBV7-2	TRBD1	TRBJ2-5	many	TGTGCCAGCAGGGCCACAGGGGGAGAGACCCAGTACTTC	CASRATGGETQYF
TRBV4-3	.	TRBJ2-1	.	TGCGCCAGCAGCCAAGAGGGTCGGGCCCGCGATGAGCAGTTCTTC	CASSQEGRARDEQFF
TRBV5-1	.	TRBJ2-2	.	TGCGCCAGCAGCTTACCAGGGGAAACCGGGGAGCTGTTTTTT	CASSLPGETGELFF
TRBV10-3	TRBD2	TRBJ2-1	.	TGTGCCATCAGTGAGTCGAGTAGCGGGAGGGGGGGTGAGCAGTTCTTC	CAISESSSGRGGEQFF
TRBV5-1	.	TRBJ2-1	.	TGCGCCAGCAGCGCCCAAGCAGTATACAATGAGCAGTTCTTC	CASSAQAVYNEQFF
TRBV29-1	TRBD2	TRBJ2-5	many	TGCAGCGTTGTTGCTAGCGGGTACCAAGAGACCCAGTACTTC	CSVVASGYQETQYF
TRBV6-2/TRBV6-3	TRBD2	TRBJ2-1	.	TGTGCCAGCAGTTACATCACCGGGGGGGCCGACTTTAATGAGCAGTTCTTC	CASSYITGGADFNEQFF
TRBV20-1	.	TRBJ2-5	.	TGCAGTGCTAGAGATTTAGCGGACACGAAAGAGACCCAGTACTTC	CSARDLADTKETQYF
TRBV29-1	TRBD1	TRBJ1-1	few	TGCAGCGTCCGCTCAGGGGGAGGACTGAACACTGAAGCTTTCTTT	CSVRSGGGLNTEAFF
TRBV7-2	TRBD2	TRBJ2-7	.	TGTGCCAGCAGCGCGGCTAGCGGGGGGCTTTACGAGCAGTACTTC	CASSAASGGLYEQYF
TRBV7-2	.	TRBJ1-1	.	TGTGCCAGCGCGCTTAATGGGTTCTATTGGGGAACTGAAGCTTTCTTT	CASALNGFYWGTEAFF
TRBV20-1	TRBD2	TRBJ2-3	few	TGCAGTGCAACGGGACTAGCGGCGGTCACAGATACGCAGTATTTT	CSATGLAAVTDTQYF
TRBV4-2	TRBD2	TRBJ2-3	.	TGTGCCAGCAGCCCGGGACTAGACGTAGATACGCAGTATTTT	CASSPGLDVDTQYF
TRBV4-2	.	TRBJ2-7	.	TGTGCCATGGGCCCCGGGACCCAGAACGAGCAGTACTTC	CAMGPGTQNEQYF
TRBV7-3	TRBD1	TRBJ2-2	few	TGTGCCAGCAGGCTAACACAGGGGACCACCGGGGAGCTGTTTTTT	CASRLTQGTTGELFF
TRBV19	TRBD1	TRBJ1-1	.	TGTGCCAGTAGTTTCCGATGGGACAGGAACACTGAAGCTTTCTTT	CASSFRWDRNTEAFF
TRBV27	TRBD2	TRBJ2-1	once	TGTGCCAGCAGTTCACACTCAGCGGGGAGCTCCTACAATGAGCAGTTCTTC	CASSSHSAGSSYNEQFF
TRBV2	.	TRBJ1-1	few	TGTGCCAGCAGTCCCCGGTTGGGGGATGAAGCTTTCTTT	CASSPRLGDEAFF
TRBV7-2	.	TRBJ1-1	.	TGTGCCAGCAGCTTAGGCGGGGGCCGGGGTACTGAAGCTTTCTTT	CASSLGGGRGTEAFF
TRBV29-1	.	TRBJ2-1	few	TGCAGCGTTCCAAGAGGAGGAGGGCTTAATGAGCAGTTCTTC	CSVPRGGGLNEQFF
TRBV5-1	.	TRBJ2-3	many	TGCGCCAGCAGCTTACAGGTGACGAGCACAGATACGCAGTATTTT	CASSLQVTSTDTQYF
TRBV3-1	.	TRBJ2-1	few	TGTGCCAGCAGCCTTACCGGCGGGGTAACTGAGCAGTTCTTC	CASSLTGGVTEQFF
TRBV28	.	TRBJ2-5	few	TGTGCCAGCAGGGTTGACGAGACCCAGTACTTC	CASRVDETQYF
TRBV20-1	TRBD1	TRBJ2-7	.	TGCAGAGCGGGACAGGGCTACGAGCAGTACTTC	CRAGQGYEQYF
TRBV6-5	TRBD2	TRBJ2-5	few	TGTGCCAGCAGTTATTGGACTAGCGGGGGCCCAGAGACCCAGTACTTC	CASSYWTSGGPETQYF
TRBV2	.	TRBJ2-7	.	TGTGCCAGCAGTGTAGTCACCTCCTACGAGCAGTACTTC	CASSVVTSYEQYF
TRBV7-2	.	TRBJ2-3	few	TGTGCCAGCAGCTTAGTGGCGGGCGCCGCAGATACGCAGTATTTT	CASSLVAGAADTQYF
TRBV11-2	.	TRBJ2-7	.	TGTGCCAGCAGCTTAGATCAGACAGTCCCCTACGAGCAGTACTTC	CASSLDQTVPYEQYF
TRBV13	TRBD2	TRBJ2-3	.	TGTGCCAGCAGCCCAGCCCCGGGACTAGCGGGGATCGTCACAGATACGCAGTATTTT	CASSPAPGLAGIVTDTQYF
TRBV11-3	.	TRBJ2-5	few	TGTGCCAGCAGCTTAGGTTCTACCGGGGCAGAGACCCAGTACTTC	CASSLGSTGAETQYF
TRBV20-1	.	TRBJ2-1	few	TGCAGTGCTAGAGATAGGCTAGGGCGGAGCTCCTACAATGAGCAGTTCTTC	CSARDRLGRSSYNEQFF
TRBV20-1	.	TRBJ2-5	.	TGCAGTGCTGCCTGGGACGAAGAGACCCAGTACTTC	CSAAWDEETQYF
TRBV15	TRBD1	TRBJ2-7	.	TGTGCCACCAGCAGAGAGAGTTACAGGGGAAGTGACGAGCAGTACTTC	CATSRESYRGSDEQYF
TRBV20-1	.	TRBJ2-3	.	TGCAGTGCTAGAAAAACGGGACGAATCACAGATACGCAGTATTTT	CSARKTGRITDTQYF
TRBV12-3/TRBV12-4	TRBD1	TRBJ2-7	.	TGTGCCAGCAGTTTCTCACCTCACGACAGGGGGCTATCCTACGAGCAGTACTTC	CASSFSPHDRGLSYEQYF